These 27 T cell receptor beta chains originate from one sample sequenced in a study of blood T cell repertoires in COVID-19. Assay used: immunoSEQ multiplex PCR; TCRdb lists only in-frame clones, some missing. The data show roughly 78,000 clones, with approximately 86% seen just once and 1.9% held by the top ten. Sequencing was carried out using peripheral blood. Every receptor here comes from a woman aged 60-75 years with acute or convalescent COVID-19.

V is TRBV7-2 and J is TRBJ1-1, with unresolved D. Germline CDR1 SGHTA, CDR2 FQGNSA. This CDR3 has 12 residues. The V and J ends lost 1 base and 7 bases respectively, with 7 bases between them. The CDR3 DNA reads TGTGCCAGCAGCTTAGGTCTCTTTGAAGCTTTCTTT. This codes for CASSLGLFEAFF.

The chain is built from TRBV6-5 and TRBJ2-4, with 8 nucleotides matching TRBD1. CDR1 and CDR2 (germline): MNHEY, SVGAGI. Trimming at V came to 10 bases and at J to 7 bases, leaving 15 bases not matched to a gene. This CDR3 has 15 residues. The CDR3 here is CATRRVIQGANIQYF. The CDR3, as DNA: TGTGCCACCCGTCGTGTAATCCAGGGGGCGAACATTCAGTACTTC.

The rearrangement links TRBV24-1 to TRBJ2-1, with TRBD2 matching over 16 bases. With V trimmed by 3 bases and J by 0 bases, 7 bases remained unmatched. Germline lookup yields CDR1 KGHDR and CDR2 SFDVKD. The CDR3 has 20 amino acids. The DNA of the CDR3 is TGTGCCACCAGTGATACGGGACTAGCGGGAGGGCCTAGCTCCTACAATGAGCAGTTCTTC. It encodes CATSDTGLAGGPSSYNEQFF.

In DNA form, the CDR3 reads TGTGCCAGCCATTCCGGCCCAGGGGGCGTCGGGAAACTGTTTTTT. This encodes CASHSGPGGVGKLFF. J is TRBJ1-4 and V is TRBV2; 8 bases are shared with TRBD1. Trimming at V came to 8 bases and at J to 11 bases, leaving 16 bases not matched to a gene. CDR3 length: 15 amino acids. Per the germline V gene, CDR1 is SNHLY and CDR2 is FYNNEI.

The chain carries TRBV2 and TRBJ2-7, with TRBD1 matching 10 bases. CDR1 and CDR2 from the germline V gene are SNHLY and FYNNEI. Trimming cost V 6 bases and J 6 bases; bases outside gene matches: 11. This CDR3 contains 15 residues. This CDR3 is CASSGGGTGAGEQYF. The CDR3 coding sequence is TGTGCCAGCAGCGGAGGTGGGACAGGGGCGGGCGAGCAGTACTTC. Looking up the rest from reference TRBV2 and TRBJ2-7 gives the full variable domain: EPEVTQTPSHQVTQMGQEVILRCVPISNHLYFYWYRQILGQKVEFLVSFYNNEISEKSEIFDDQFSVERPDGSNFTLKIRSTKLEDSAMYFCASSGGGTGAGEQYFGPGTRLTVT.

The rearrangement links TRBV30 to TRBJ2-5; perhaps TRBD2 as D (6 bases). The germline V gene has CDR1 GTSNPN and CDR2 SVGIG (reference sequence). The CDR3 is 13 residues long. Trimming took off 1 base at V and 2 bases at J, with 8 bases between the two ends. The CDR3 DNA follows: TGTGCCTGGAGTGCGGGGGATCAAGAGACCCAGTACTTC. It encodes CAWSAGDQETQYF.

The gene calls are TRBV4-1 and TRBJ1-6; 9 bases align to TRBD1. Trimming cost V 4 bases and J 3 bases; bases outside gene matches: 13. CDR3 length: 19 residues. Germline V lookup: CDR1 MGHRA, CDR2 YSYEKL. The CDR3 bases are TGCGCCAGCAGCCTACAACCTAAAACAGGGGGCCTCTATAATTCACCCCTCCACTTT. It is translated as CASSLQPKTGGLYNSPLHF.

The chain couples TRBV19 to TRBJ2-3, with 8 bases that match TRBD2. With V trimmed by 1 base and J by 4 bases, 1 base remained unmatched. The CDR3 is made up of 14 amino acids. Germline-derived CDR1 and CDR2 are LNHDA and SQIVND (reference sequence). This CDR3 is CASSIAGGPDTQYF. The CDR3 DNA reads TGTGCCAGTAGTATAGCGGGAGGGCCAGATACGCAGTATTTT.

For this clone: One junction end disagrees with the germline gene, perhaps due to a read error. The chain employs TRBV7-9 and TRBJ2-2, with a possible D match to TRBD2 (6 bases). Germline assignment: CDR1 SEHNR and CDR2 FQNEAQ (reference sequence). This CDR3 has 16 residues. The CDR3 DNA is TGTGCCAGCAGCTTAGATCTCAGCGGGTACACCGGGGAGCCGTTTTTT. Protein: CASSLDLSGYTGEPFF.

A single count supports this clone. The rearrangement joins TRBV9 to TRBJ2-1, with 12 bases lining up with TRBD2. Looked up from germline, CDR1 is SGDLS and CDR2 is YYNGEE. The CDR3 contains 15 residues. V trimming: 4 bases; J trimming: 8 bases; junction bases outside the gene matches: 7. DNA for the CDR3: TGTGCCAGCAGCAACCTAGCGGGGGGGCGGGATGAGCAGTTCTTC. Its translation is CASSNLAGGRDEQFF. Full variable domain (remainder filled in from reference TRBV9 and TRBJ2-1): DSGVTQTPKHLITATGQRVTLRCSPRSGDLSVYWYQQSLDQGLQFLIQYYNGEERAKGNILERFSAQQFPDLHSELNLSSLELGDSALYFCASSNLAGGRDEQFFGPGTRLTVL.

The V gene is TRBV2, the J gene TRBJ1-6; D possibly corresponds to TRBD1 (5 bases). This CDR3 comprises 13 residues. Trimming took 8 bases from V and 8 from J, leaving 13 bases between them. Germline assignment: CDR1 SNHLY and CDR2 FYNNEI. The CDR3 loop is CASREGRDSPLHF. The CDR3 nucleotides are TGTGCCAGCCGCGAAGGCAGGGATTCACCCCTCCACTTT.

V and J are TRBV19 and TRBJ2-3; TRBD2 matches 11 bases. Losses at the gene ends were 5 bases for V and 2 bases for J; bases not matched to a gene: 15. This CDR3 is built from 19 residues. Germline values: CDR1 LNHDA, CDR2 SQIVND (reference sequence). The CDR3 nucleotides read TGTGCCAGTAGTGGAGGGCTAGCGGGGGGAGGTAGATTCACAGATACGCAGTATTTT. It translates to CASSGGLAGGGRFTDTQYF.

The CDR3 spells CASSPGQGYEQYF. The CDR3 DNA follows: TGTGCCAGCAGTCCCGGCCAGGGCTACGAGCAGTACTTC. The rearrangement links TRBV28 to TRBJ2-7; possibly TRBD1 for D (5 bases). Germline V gene lookup returns CDR1 MDHEN and CDR2 SYDVKM. The CDR3 spans 13 residues. Trimming took off 5 bases at V and 3 bases at J, with 11 bases between the two ends.

The chain uses TRBV7-2 and TRBJ2-1, with 9 bases matching TRBD2. This CDR3 is built from 15 residues. Germline-derived CDR1 and CDR2 are SGHTA and FQGNSA. V lost 4 bases and J lost 10; bases outside the gene matches: 11. CDR3 protein: CASSSGLAVFHEQFF. In DNA, the CDR3 is TGTGCCAGCAGCTCGGGACTAGCAGTATTCCACGAGCAGTTCTTC.

The J gene is TRBJ1-4, the V gene TRBV7-8; 8 bases line up with TRBD1. CDR1 and CDR2 from the germline V gene are SGHVS and FQNEAQ. This CDR3 comprises 17 residues. The V segment lost 4 bases and the J segment 6 bases; nucleotides outside the gene matches: 13. The DNA for the CDR3 is TGTGCCAGCAGCTACATCCCGGGACAGGTACGGGATGAAAAACTGTTTTTT. Protein sequence: CASSYIPGQVRDEKLFF.

The gene calls are TRBV11-2 and TRBJ2-5; D is perhaps TRBD1 (6 bases). This CDR3 has 14 amino acids. Trimming cost V 5 bases and J 1 base, with 11 bases left between them. In germline, CDR1 is SGHAT, CDR2 FQNNGV. The CDR3 reads CASSQGPIQETQYF. CDR3 DNA: TGTGCCAGCAGCCAGGGGCCCATCCAAGAGACCCAGTACTTC.

In its sample, this clone was seen once. The V gene is TRBV7-2, the J gene TRBJ1-1, with TRBD1 as a possible D gene (6 bases). Deletions cut 4 bases from V and 7 bases from J, with 16 bases between. The CDR3 totals 14 residues. CDR1 and CDR2 from the germline V gene are SGHTA and FQGNSA. CDR3 nucleotides: TGTGCCAGCAGCTCCCGAGCAGGGGATAATGAAGCTTTCTTT. Translation gives CASSSRAGDNEAFF.

The chain has TRBV7-7 and TRBJ2-1, with 9 bases fitting TRBD2. The CDR3 covers 16 residues. After removal of 4 bases from V and 6 bases from J, the junction contained 10 bases not matched to a gene. Germline CDR1 SSHAT, CDR2 FNYEAQ (reference sequence). DNA of the CDR3: TGTGCCAGCAGCTCCTCGCTCTGGCGGGAGGGCAATGAGCAGTTCTTC. Its protein product is CASSSSLWREGNEQFF.

The rearrangement joins TRBV7-3 to TRBJ2-3; TRBD1 matches at 10 bases. Germline V lookup: CDR1 SGHTA, CDR2 FQGTGA. J was trimmed by 6 bases and V by 1 base; bases with no gene match: 7. CDR3 size: 16 residues. CDR3 nucleotides: TGTGCCAGCAGCTTAAGAGGGACAGGGGTTGAGGATACGCAGTATTTT. Translation gives CASSLRGTGVEDTQYF. The full variable domain, rest sourced from reference TRBV7-3 and TRBJ2-3, is GAGVSQTPSNKVTEKGKYVELRCDPISGHTALYWYRQSLGQGPEFLIYFQGTGAADDSGLPNDRFFAVRPEGSVSTLKIQRTERGDSAVYLCASSLRGTGVEDTQYFGPGTRLTVL.

This clone has a single count. In nucleotides, the CDR3 is TGTGCCACCAGCTCCGTGGAGTATAGATCCACAGATACGCAGTATTTT. This translates into CATSSVEYRSTDTQYF. This chain connects TRBV15 to TRBJ2-3; D uncertain. Germline CDR1 and CDR2: LNHNV and YYDKDF (reference sequence). Between the trimmed V and J ends, which lost 5 bases and 2 bases, there was a span of 17 bases. CDR3 length equals 16 residues.

The rearrangement uses TRBV12-3 or TRBV12-4 and TRBJ2-7; a weak D match, TRBD1 (6 bases). CDR3 length: 13 residues. Trimming removed 2 bases at V and 3 bases at J, with 8 bases between. CDR3 protein: CASSLHRDYEQYF. As DNA, the CDR3 is TGTGCCAGCAGTTTACACAGGGACTACGAGCAGTACTTC.

This chain joins TRBV2 and TRBJ2-7, with TRBD2 matching 10 bases. The ends lost 4 bases at V and 1 base at J; junction bases unmatched: 4. The CDR3 contains 15 residues. The germline V gene encodes CDR1 SNHLY and CDR2 FYNNEI. The CDR3 DNA sequence: TGTGCCAGCAGTGCGCCTAGCGGGAGATCCTACGAGCAGTACTTC. Translation gives CASSAPSGRSYEQYF.

V and J are TRBV28 and TRBJ2-7; TRBD1 is a possible D gene (7 bases). CDR1 MDHEN and CDR2 SYDVKM come from the germline V gene. The germline V and J ends were trimmed by 5 bases and 2 bases, with 19 bases remaining between them. The CDR3 consists of 16 residues. The chain's CDR3 is CASSGGFGTEPYEQYF. The DNA for the CDR3 is TGTGCCAGCAGTGGGGGGTTCGGGACAGAGCCCTACGAGCAGTACTTC.

This chain connects TRBV19 to TRBJ1-1; unclear D gene. This CDR3 is built from 14 residues. Germline CDR1 LNHDA, CDR2 SQIVND (reference sequence). Trimming took 6 bases from V and 1 from J, leaving 12 bases between them. CDR3 in amino acids: CASRTLGPNTEAFF. CDR3 nucleotides: TGTGCCAGTAGGACACTTGGGCCGAACACTGAAGCTTTCTTT.

The chain recombines TRBV19 with TRBJ2-1, with D possibly being TRBD1 (5 bases). Germline CDR1 reads LNHDA; CDR2 reads SQIVND (reference sequence). V lost 3 bases to trimming and J lost 7 bases, with 16 bases between them. This CDR3 is 15 amino acids long. This chain's CDR3 is CASSISQTGGNEQFF. The CDR3, as DNA: TGTGCCAGTAGTATTAGCCAAACAGGTGGGAATGAGCAGTTCTTC.

J is TRBJ1-1 and V is TRBV5-1, with D possibly being TRBD1 (5 bases). Germline CDR1 SGHRS, CDR2 YFSETQ. V dropped 4 bases and J dropped 0 bases, with 10 bases sitting between them. This CDR3 has 14 amino acids. The CDR3 region has the DNA TGCGCCAGCAGCCCCGGGGGGGTGAACACTGAAGCTTTCTTT. Amino acids: CASSPGGVNTEAFF.

V gene TRBV6-6 combines with J gene TRBJ1-1, with D possibly matching TRBD1 (6 bases). CDR3 length: 14 residues. CDR1 and CDR2 from the germline V gene are MNHNY and SVGAGI (reference sequence). The V and J ends lost 2 bases and 1 base respectively, with 8 bases between them. DNA of the CDR3: TGTGCCAGCAGTTACCAACAGGGGAACACTGAAGCTTTCTTT. Protein product: CASSYQQGNTEAFF.